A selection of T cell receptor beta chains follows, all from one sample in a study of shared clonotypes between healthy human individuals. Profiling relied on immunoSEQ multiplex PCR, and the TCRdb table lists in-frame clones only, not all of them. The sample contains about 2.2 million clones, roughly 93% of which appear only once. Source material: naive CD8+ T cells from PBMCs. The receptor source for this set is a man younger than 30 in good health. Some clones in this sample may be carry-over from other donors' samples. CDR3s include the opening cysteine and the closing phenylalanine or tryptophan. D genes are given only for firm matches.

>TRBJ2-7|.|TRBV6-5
TGTGCCAGCAGTTTCGGGGCAGACTCCTACGAGCAGTACTTC
CASSFGADSYEQYF
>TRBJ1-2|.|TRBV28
TGTGCCAGCAGTTTATCGGCCGGATATGGCTACACCTTC
CASSLSAGYGYTF
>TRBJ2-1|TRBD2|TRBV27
TGTGCCAGCAGTCGAGGCGGGAGGGGCTACAATGAGCAGTTCTTC
CASSRGGRGYNEQFF
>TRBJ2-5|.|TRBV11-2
TGTGCCAGCAGCCCCAGGCCAGGAGAGACCCAGTACTTC
CASSPRPGETQYF
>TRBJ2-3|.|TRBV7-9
TGTGCCAGCAGCCCAAAGGACCCCCTGGGAGGTACGCAGTATTTT
CASSPKDPLGGTQYF
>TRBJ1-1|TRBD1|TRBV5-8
TGTGCCAGCAGCCCCGTGACAAGGGGGCGGAGTGAAGCTTTCTTT
CASSPVTRGRSEAFF
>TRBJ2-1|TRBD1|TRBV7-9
TGTGCCAGCAGCCCCTTTACAGGGGGCTCCTACAATGAGCAGTTCTTC
CASSPFTGGSYNEQFF
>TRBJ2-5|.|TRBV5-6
TGTGCCAGCAGCTTGCCAACTGAGTGGGTCGAGACCCAGTACTTC
CASSLPTEWVETQYF
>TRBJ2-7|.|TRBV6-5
TGTGCCAGCAGCTCCACAGCCTACGAGCAGTACTTC
CASSSTAYEQYF
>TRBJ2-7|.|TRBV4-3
TGCGCCAGCAGCCAGCTGACAGGATCCTACGAGCAGTACTTC
CASSQLTGSYEQYF
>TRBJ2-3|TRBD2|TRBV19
TGTGCCAGTAGTCCGGGACTAGCGGGAGAGGGTACGCAGTATTTT
CASSPGLAGEGTQYF
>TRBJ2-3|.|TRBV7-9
TGTGCCAGCAGGGCCGGGACCCCCTCACACACGCAGTATTTT
CASRAGTPSHTQYF
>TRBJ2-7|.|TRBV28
TGTGCCAGCAGTTTGGGACTCCTAATGGGATCCTACGAGCAGTACTTC
CASSLGLLMGSYEQYF
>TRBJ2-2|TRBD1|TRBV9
TGTGCCAGCAGCCCAAGGGGACAGGAAAACACCGGGGAGCTGTTTTTT
CASSPRGQENTGELFF